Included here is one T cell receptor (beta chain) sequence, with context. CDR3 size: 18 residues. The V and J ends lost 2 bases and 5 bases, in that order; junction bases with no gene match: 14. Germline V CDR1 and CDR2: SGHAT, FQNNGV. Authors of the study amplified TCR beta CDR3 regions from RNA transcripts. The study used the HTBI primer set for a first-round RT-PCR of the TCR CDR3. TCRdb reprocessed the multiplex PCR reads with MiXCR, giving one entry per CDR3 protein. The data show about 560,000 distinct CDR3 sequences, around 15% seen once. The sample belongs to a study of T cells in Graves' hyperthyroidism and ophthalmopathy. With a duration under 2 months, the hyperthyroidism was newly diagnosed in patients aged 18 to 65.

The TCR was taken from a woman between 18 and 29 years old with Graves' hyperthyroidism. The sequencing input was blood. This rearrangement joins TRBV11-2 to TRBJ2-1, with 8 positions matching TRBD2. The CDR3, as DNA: TGTGCCAGCAGCTTACTCAGCGCACGGAGTAGCGGGGACAATGAGCAGTTCTTC. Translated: CASSLLSARSSGDNEQFF.